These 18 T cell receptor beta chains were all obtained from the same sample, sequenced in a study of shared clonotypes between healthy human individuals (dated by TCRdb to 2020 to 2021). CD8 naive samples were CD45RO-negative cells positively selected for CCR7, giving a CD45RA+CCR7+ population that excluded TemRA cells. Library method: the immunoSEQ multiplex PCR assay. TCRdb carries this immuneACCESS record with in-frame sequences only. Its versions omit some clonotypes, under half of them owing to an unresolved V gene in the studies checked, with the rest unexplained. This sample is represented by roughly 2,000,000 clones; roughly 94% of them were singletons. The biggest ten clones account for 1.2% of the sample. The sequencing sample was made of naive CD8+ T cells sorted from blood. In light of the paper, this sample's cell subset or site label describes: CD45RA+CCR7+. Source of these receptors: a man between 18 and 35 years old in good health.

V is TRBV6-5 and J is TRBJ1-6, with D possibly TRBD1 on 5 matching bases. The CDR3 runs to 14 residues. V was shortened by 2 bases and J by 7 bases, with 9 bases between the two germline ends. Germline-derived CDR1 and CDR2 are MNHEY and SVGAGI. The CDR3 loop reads CASSYRGGNSPLHF. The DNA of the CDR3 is TGTGCCAGCAGTTACAGGGGAGGCAATTCACCCCTCCACTTT.

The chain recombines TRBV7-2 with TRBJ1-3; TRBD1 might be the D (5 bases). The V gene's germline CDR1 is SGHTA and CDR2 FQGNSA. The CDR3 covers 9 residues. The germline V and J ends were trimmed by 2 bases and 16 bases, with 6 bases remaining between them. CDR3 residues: CASSLRGYF. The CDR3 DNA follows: TGTGCCAGCAGCTTAAGGGGTTATTTT.

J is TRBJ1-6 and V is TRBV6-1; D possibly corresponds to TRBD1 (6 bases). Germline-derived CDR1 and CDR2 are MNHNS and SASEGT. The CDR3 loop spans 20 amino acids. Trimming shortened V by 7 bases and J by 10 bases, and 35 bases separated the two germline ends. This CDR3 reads CASTEKHRGLVARGRSPLHF. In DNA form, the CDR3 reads TGTGCCAGCACTGAGAAGCACCGGGGGCTAGTCGCAAGGGGTAGGTCACCCCTCCACTTT.

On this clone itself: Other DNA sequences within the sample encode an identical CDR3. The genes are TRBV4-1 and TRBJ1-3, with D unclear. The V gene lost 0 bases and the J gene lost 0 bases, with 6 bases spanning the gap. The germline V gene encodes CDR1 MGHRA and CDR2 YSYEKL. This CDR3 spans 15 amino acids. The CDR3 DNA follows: TGCGCCAGCAGCCAAGACGCTAGCTCTGGAAACACCATATATTTT. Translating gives CASSQDASSGNTIYF.

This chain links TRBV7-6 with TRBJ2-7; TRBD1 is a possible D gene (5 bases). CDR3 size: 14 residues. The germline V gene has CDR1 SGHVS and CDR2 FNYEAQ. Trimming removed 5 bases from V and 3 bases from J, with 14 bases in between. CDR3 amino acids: CASSPLGDFYEQYF. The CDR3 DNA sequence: TGTGCCAGCAGCCCGTTAGGGGATTTCTACGAGCAGTACTTC.

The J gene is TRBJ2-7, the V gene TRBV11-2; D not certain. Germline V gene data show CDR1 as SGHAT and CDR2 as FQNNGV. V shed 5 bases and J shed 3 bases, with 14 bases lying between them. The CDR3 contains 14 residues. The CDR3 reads CASSHSVPNYEQYF. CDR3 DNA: TGTGCCAGCAGCCACTCGGTGCCAAACTACGAGCAGTACTTC.

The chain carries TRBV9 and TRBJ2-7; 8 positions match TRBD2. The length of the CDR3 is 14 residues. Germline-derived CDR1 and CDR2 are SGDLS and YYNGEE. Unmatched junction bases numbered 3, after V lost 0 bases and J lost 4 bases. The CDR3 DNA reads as TGTGCCAGCAGCGTAGGCGGGGGGTGGTACGAGCAGTACTTC. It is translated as CASSVGGGWYEQYF.

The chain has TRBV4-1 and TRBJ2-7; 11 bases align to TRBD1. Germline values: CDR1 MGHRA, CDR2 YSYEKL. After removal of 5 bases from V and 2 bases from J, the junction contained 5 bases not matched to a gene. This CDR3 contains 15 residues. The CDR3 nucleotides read TGCGCCAGCAGCTTGGGACAGGGGGTCGCCTACGAGCAGTACTTC. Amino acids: CASSLGQGVAYEQYF.

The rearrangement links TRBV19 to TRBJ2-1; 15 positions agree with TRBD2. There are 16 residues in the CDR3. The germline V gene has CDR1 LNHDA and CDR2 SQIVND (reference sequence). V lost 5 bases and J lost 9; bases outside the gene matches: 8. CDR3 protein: CASSSQGLAGGGEQFF. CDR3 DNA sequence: TGTGCCAGTAGTTCCCAAGGACTAGCGGGAGGGGGTGAGCAGTTCTTC.

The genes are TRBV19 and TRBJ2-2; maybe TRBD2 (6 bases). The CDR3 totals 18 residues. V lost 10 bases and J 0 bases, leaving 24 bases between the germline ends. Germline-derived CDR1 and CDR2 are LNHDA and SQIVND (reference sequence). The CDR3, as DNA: TGTGCCACTCAGTTTAGCGGCATAGTGTTCGCGAACACCGGGGAGCTGTTTTTT. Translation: CATQFSGIVFANTGELFF.

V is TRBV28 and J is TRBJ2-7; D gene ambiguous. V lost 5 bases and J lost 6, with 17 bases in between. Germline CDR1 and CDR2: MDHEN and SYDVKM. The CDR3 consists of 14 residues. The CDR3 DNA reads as TGTGCCAGCAGTGATCTGGGCGTCCTGGGCGAGCAGTACTTC. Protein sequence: CASSDLGVLGEQYF.

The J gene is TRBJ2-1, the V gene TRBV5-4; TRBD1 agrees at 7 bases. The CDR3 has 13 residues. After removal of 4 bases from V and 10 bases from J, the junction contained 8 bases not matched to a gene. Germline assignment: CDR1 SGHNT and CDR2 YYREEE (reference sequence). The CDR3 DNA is TGTGCCAGCAGCCTTCCGCCGGACAGGGAGCAGTTCTTC. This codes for CASSLPPDREQFF.

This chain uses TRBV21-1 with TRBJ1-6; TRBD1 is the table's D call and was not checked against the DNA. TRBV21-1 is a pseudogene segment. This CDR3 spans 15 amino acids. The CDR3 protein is CASSKGPGENSPLHF. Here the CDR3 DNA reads TGTGCCAGCAGCAAAGGCCCAGGGGAGAATTCACCCCTCCACTTT.

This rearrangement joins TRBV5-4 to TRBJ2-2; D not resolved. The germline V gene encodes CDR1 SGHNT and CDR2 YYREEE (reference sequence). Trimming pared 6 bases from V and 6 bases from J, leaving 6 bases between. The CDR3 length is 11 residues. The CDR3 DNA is TGTGCCAGCACCCAGGCCGGGGAGCTGTTTTTT. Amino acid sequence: CASTQAGELFF.

The CDR3 protein is CASSSSGRPIYEQYF. As DNA, the CDR3 is TGTGCCAGCAGTTCTAGCGGGAGGCCCATCTACGAGCAGTACTTC. The chain recombines TRBV7-9 with TRBJ2-7; 11 bases fit TRBD2. Germline loops: CDR1 SEHNR, CDR2 FQNEAQ (reference sequence). V was clipped by 6 bases and J by 3 bases; unmatched bases: 7. This CDR3 has 15 amino acids.

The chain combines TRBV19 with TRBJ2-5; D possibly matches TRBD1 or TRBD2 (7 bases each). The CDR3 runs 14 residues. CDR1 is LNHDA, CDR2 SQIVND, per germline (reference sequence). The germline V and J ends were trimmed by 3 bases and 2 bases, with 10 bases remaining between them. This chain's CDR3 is CASSIQGGQETQYF. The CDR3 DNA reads TGTGCCAGTAGTATCCAGGGGGGGCAAGAGACCCAGTACTTC.

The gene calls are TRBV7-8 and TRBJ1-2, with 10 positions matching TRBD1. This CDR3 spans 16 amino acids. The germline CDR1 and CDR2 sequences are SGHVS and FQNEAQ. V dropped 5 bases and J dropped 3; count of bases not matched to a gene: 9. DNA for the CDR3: TGTGCCAGCAGCCCTGGGACAGGGGAGTACTACTATGGCTACACCTTC. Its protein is CASSPGTGEYYYGYTF.

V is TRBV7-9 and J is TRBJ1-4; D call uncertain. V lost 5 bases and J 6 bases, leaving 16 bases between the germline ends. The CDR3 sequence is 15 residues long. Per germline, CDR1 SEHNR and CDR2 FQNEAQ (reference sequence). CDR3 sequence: CASSETRLKDEKLFF. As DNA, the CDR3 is TGTGCCAGCAGCGAAACGAGGCTTAAGGATGAAAAACTGTTTTTT.